Listed below are T cell receptor beta chains from one sample, sequenced in a study of response to subunit inactivated influenza vaccine. TCRdb reprocessed the RT-PCR reads with MiXCR, giving one entry per CDR3 protein. This table has hundreds of thousands of distinct CDR3 sequences, about 15% appearing once. The specimen was PBMCs from blood, collected roughly 15 days before vaccination. The receptors shown here come from a man over 45 who received an inactivated influenza vaccine. Each CDR3 is given with its conserved first and last residue. A D gene is named only where the DNA matches it firmly. Clone size is not always given. Where it is, it says once, few, many or a class for expanded clones.

j_gene,abundance,d_gene,v_gene,CDR3nt,CDR3aa
TRBJ2-3,.,TRBD2,TRBV5-1,TGCGCCAGCAGCCCACGACTAGCGGGAGGGGTAACAGATACGCAGTATTTT,CASSPRLAGGVTDTQYF
TRBJ2-2,few,.,TRBV20-1,TGCAGTGCCCCCTTCCTTGGGGCCGGGGAGCTGTTTTTT,CSAPFLGAGELFF
TRBJ2-1,many,.,TRBV24-1,TGTGCCACCGGCGGGGTTAGGGGCAATGAGCAGTTCTTC,CATGGVRGNEQFF
TRBJ2-7,.,.,TRBV18,TGTGCCAGCTCACCCCAAGGGGGTGACTCCTACGAGCAGTACTTC,CASSPQGGDSYEQYF
TRBJ2-1,.,.,TRBV6-5,TGTGCCAGCAGTTACTCCGATCGGCGGAATGAGCAGTTCTTC,CASSYSDRRNEQFF
TRBJ2-1,.,.,TRBV18,TGTGCCAGCTCACCACCGGGCTTCAGCTCCTACAATGAGCAGTTCTTC,CASSPPGFSSYNEQFF
TRBJ2-1,.,TRBD2,TRBV2,TGTGCCAGCAGTGCACGGGAGGGGGCCTACAATGAGCAGTTCTTC,CASSAREGAYNEQFF
TRBJ2-7,few,TRBD1,TRBV6-6,TGTGCCAGCAGCAACGGACAGGGCTCGGTCCACGAGCAGTACTTC,CASSNGQGSVHEQYF
TRBJ2-1,few,.,TRBV2,TGTGCCAGCAAAGGGACGGGCTACAATGAGCAGTTCTTC,CASKGTGYNEQFF
TRBJ2-1,few,TRBD1,TRBV7-6,TGTGCCAGCAGTCGAGCACAGGGGCGGCTCTACAATGAGCAGTTCTTC,CASSRAQGRLYNEQFF
TRBJ1-3,.,.,TRBV6-1,TGTGCCAGCAGGGAGGGGTTCGTAAACACCATATATTTT,CASREGFVNTIYF
TRBJ2-7,.,.,TRBV6-1,TGTGCCGGCGCCGTAGGGACGGCTCTGGGCTCCTACGAGCAGTACTTC,CAGAVGTALGSYEQYF
TRBJ2-3,many,.,TRBV5-6,TGTGCCGGGTCCCCTGCGACGCAGTATTTT,CAGSPATQYF
TRBJ1-1,few,.,TRBV9,TGTGCCAGCAGCGCAGACGGACAAGGTTACACTGAAGCTTTCTTT,CASSADGQGYTEAFF
TRBJ2-1,few,TRBD1,TRBV19,TGTGCCAGTAGTCCCCGGACAGGCCGCTCCTACAATGAGCAGTTCTTC,CASSPRTGRSYNEQFF
TRBJ1-1,few,.,TRBV4-3,TGCGCCAGCAGCCAAGATTACAGGATGTACACTGAAGCTTTCTTT,CASSQDYRMYTEAFF
TRBJ2-7,.,TRBD2,TRBV7-2,TGTGCCAGCAGCCATAACTTTCTAGCGGGACTCTACGAGCAGTACTTC,CASSHNFLAGLYEQYF
TRBJ1-1,.,.,TRBV20-1,TGCAGTGCTAGAATCACCCTGGACACTGAAGCTTTCTTT,CSARITLDTEAFF
TRBJ2-7,few,.,TRBV28,TGTGCCAGCAGTCCCCCTCTGGATTCCCCTTACGAGCAGTACTTC,CASSPPLDSPYEQYF
TRBJ2-5,.,TRBD2,TRBV20-1,TGCAGTGCCTTGGCTGGTCTAGCGGGAGTGGGAGAGACCCAGTACTTC,CSALAGLAGVGETQYF
TRBJ2-7,many,TRBD1,TRBV5-1,TGCGCCAGCAGCCAGGACAGGGGGCTCGAGCAGTACTTC,CASSQDRGLEQYF
TRBJ2-7,.,.,TRBV14,TGTGCCAGCAGCCAAGTTACATCTTCCCGACGGGAGCAGTACTTC,CASSQVTSSRREQYF
TRBJ2-7,many,.,TRBV12-3/TRBV12-4,TGTGCCAGCAGCCCTTCCCACGAGCAGTACTTC,CASSPSHEQYF
TRBJ2-7,many,.,TRBV29-1,TGCAGCGTTCTTACAGGGTGGGAGCAGTACTTC,CSVLTGWEQYF
TRBJ2-1,.,.,TRBV20-1,TGCAGTGTCTCTCCGCGGAGGGGGCACAATGAGCAGTTCTTC,CSVSPRRGHNEQFF
TRBJ1-1,few,.,TRBV4-3,TGCGCCAGCAGCCAAGTGGCCATAGGGACCGCGAAAGCTTTCTTT,CASSQVAIGTAKAFF
TRBJ2-7,many,TRBD1,TRBV6-1,TGTGCCAGCAGTACAGGGGCCCCCTACGAGCAGTACTTC,CASSTGAPYEQYF
TRBJ2-1,.,TRBD2,TRBV3-1,TGTGCCAGCAGCCGGGGGGGGAGAGGAAAAGCGGTGGCCTACAATGAGCAGTTCTTC,CASSRGGRGKAVAYNEQFF
TRBJ2-1,few,.,TRBV9,TGTGCCAGCAGCGTAGATCCCTTTCTGCTTCGGCCTGATTCCTACAATGAGCAGTTCTTC,CASSVDPFLLRPDSYNEQFF
TRBJ1-6,few,.,TRBV21-1,TGTGCCAGCAGCAAGGTTACAGGCCCATATTCACCCCTCCACTTT,CASSKVTGPYSPLHF
TRBJ1-1,.,.,TRBV12-3/TRBV12-4,TGTGCCAGCAGCTCGGGCGGTGCCCCCACTGAAGCTTTCTTT,CASSSGGAPTEAFF
TRBJ1-1,few,.,TRBV30,TGTGCCTGGACTGGGGTCGCAGACACTGAAGCTTTCTTT,CAWTGVADTEAFF
TRBJ2-3,.,TRBD2,TRBV9,TGTGCCAGCAGCACCCCACTAGCGGGAGGGCCGGAAGATACGCAGTATTTT,CASSTPLAGGPEDTQYF
TRBJ2-5,few,.,TRBV11-2,TGTGCCAGCAGAGAAATGGACCTTACGAGGCCCCAGTACTTC,CASREMDLTRPQYF
TRBJ2-7,.,TRBD1,TRBV4-2,TGTGCCAGCAGCCAAGATCGAGGGACAGGGTTTTACGAGCAGTACTTC,CASSQDRGTGFYEQYF
TRBJ2-5,.,.,TRBV4-3,TGCGCCAGCAGCCAAGTCGGGGCCCGGGGGGAGACCCAGTACTTC,CASSQVGARGETQYF
TRBJ2-5,.,TRBD2,TRBV29-1,TGCAGCGTTGAGGGAACTAGCGGGGGAGGCGAGACCCAGTACTTC,CSVEGTSGGGETQYF
TRBJ2-7,few,.,TRBV5-1,TGCGCCAGCAGCTTGGTGCCAGAAGCCTACGAGCAGTACTTC,CASSLVPEAYEQYF
TRBJ2-7,few,.,TRBV10-1,TGCGCCAGCAGCCCCGTAGGGGAAATTGCCTACGAGCAGTACTTC,CASSPVGEIAYEQYF
TRBJ1-2,few,TRBD1,TRBV20-1,TGCAGTGCTAGACTTGGCGCTGATGTGGGACAGGGTGTCCCTGCCTGGGGCTACACCTTC,CSARLGADVGQGVPAWGYTF
TRBJ2-7,.,TRBD1,TRBV7-2,TGTGCCAGCAGCACCTGGACAGGCGCATACGAGCAGTACTTC,CASSTWTGAYEQYF
TRBJ1-1,few,TRBD1,TRBV20-1,TGCAGTGCTAGAGATAGTAAGGCAGGGGGCGTCACTGAAGCTTTCTTT,CSARDSKAGGVTEAFF
TRBJ2-7,.,TRBD1,TRBV10-3,TGTGCCATCAGGCGCAACGGGACAGTCTACGAGCAGTACTTC,CAIRRNGTVYEQYF
TRBJ2-7,few,TRBD2,TRBV27,TGTGCCAGCAGTCCCGTTAGCGGGAGGGCCTACGAGCAGTACTTC,CASSPVSGRAYEQYF
TRBJ1-3,.,TRBD1,TRBV7-8,TGTGCCAGCAGCGAGCGGACAGGGGCTGGAAACACCATATATTTT,CASSERTGAGNTIYF
TRBJ2-5,.,TRBD2,TRBV28,TGTGCCAGCAGTTGGCTAGCGGGAGATCAAGAGACCCAGTACTTC,CASSWLAGDQETQYF
TRBJ2-7,few,.,TRBV18,TGTGCCAGCTCACCACCGAACAAGGGGCCCTACGAGCAGTACTTC,CASSPPNKGPYEQYF
TRBJ1-6,.,.,TRBV6-2/TRBV6-3,TGTGCCAGCAGCCCCTCACCATTGTTCTCCCTCCACTTT,CASSPSPLFSLHF
TRBJ2-3,few,TRBD1,TRBV11-2,TGTGCCAGCAGCTTAGAGAATGATCGGTTGGGGCGATTGGGGTCAGGGGGACGCACAGATACGCAGTATTTT,CASSLENDRLGRLGSGGRTDTQYF
TRBJ2-2,many,.,TRBV20-1,TGCAGTGCTCGCCACGCGAACACCGGGGAGCTGTTTTTT,CSARHANTGELFF
TRBJ2-5,few,.,TRBV5-6,TGTGCCAGCAGCCCGGGCCTAGCGCGTGGGACCCAGTACTTC,CASSPGLARGTQYF
TRBJ2-1,.,TRBD2,TRBV7-8,TGTGCCAGCAGCTCGGGACTAGCAAACAATGAGCAGTTCTTC,CASSSGLANNEQFF
TRBJ2-7,.,.,TRBV12-3/TRBV12-4,TGTGCCAGCAGTAAGACAGCTTTTGTTACCTACGAGCAGTACTTC,CASSKTAFVTYEQYF
TRBJ2-1,few,.,TRBV7-2,TGTGCCAGTTTGTCGATGGGGCCATACAATGAGCAGTTCTTC,CASLSMGPYNEQFF
TRBJ1-2,.,.,TRBV4-2,TGTGCCAGCAGCCAAGGCGCAGAGCCTAACTATGGCTACACCTTC,CASSQGAEPNYGYTF
TRBJ2-5,many,.,TRBV20-1,TGCAGTGCTTTTAATCAAGAGACCCAGTACTTC,CSAFNQETQYF
TRBJ1-6,.,TRBD1,TRBV20-1,TGCAGTGCTAGAGCAGGGGGCGATACCCATAATTCACCCCTCCACTTT,CSARAGGDTHNSPLHF